This T cell receptor beta chain was observed in a study of T cell responses to AZD1222 COVID-19 vaccine (dated by TCRdb to the early 2020s). Background for the entire study: AZD1222 recipients whose second dose came at about 4 weeks and those whose second dose came at about 12 weeks were combined into one group, since spike-specific TCR depth and breadth did not differ between the two schedules. A total of around 240 trial participants underwent TCR sequencing, of whom about 210 received two doses of AZD1222 and some 26 received two doses of the MenACWY control vaccine. Enrollment into the trials was organized by age into subgroups of 18-55, 56-69 and 70-plus years, and those subgroups contained approximately 150, 30 and 60 TCR-sequenced participants, respectively.

The investigation overall reported the following: Participants were mostly white British and included more females than males, and it was suggested by the authors that clonal diversity may have been underestimated. CD4 TCRs associated with the vaccine covered the entire spike protein, and the dominant responses were in regions 160-218 and 743-854. After two AZD1222 doses, both the breadth and the depth of spike-specific TCRs were significantly higher than at day 0 and than in MenACWY recipients. Conclusions about previously exposed vaccinees are limited, since just five or six AZD1222 recipients were seropositive for SARS-CoV-2 at baseline. Reportedly, close to half of the unique spike-specific TCRs recognized epitopes lying outside the regions that are mutated in the B.1.351 and B.1.1.7 variants. Because no day 14 peak-response samples were available, repertoires were characterized only after the peak T cell response. The 56-69-year group was small, and its depth increase did not reach significance, likely because of low power.

A word on this clone: It has no known antigen specificity. No much larger clone is present one base from it, and per-base qualities are unavailable.

The CDR3 regions of human TCRbeta chains were analyzed by immunosequencing. The authors' analysis ran thus. TCRs in the repertoires were compared against a reference library of SARS-CoV-2-specific TCRs that had been generated with the MIRA antigen-specificity platform. Breadth meant the fraction of unique TCRs that were SARS-CoV-2-associated, whereas depth meant the fraction of total T cells that were SARS-CoV-2-associated. Using the MIRA data, each spike-specific TCR was mapped to the spike region that the TCR reacts to and placed in a CD4 or CD8 class. Log10-transformed breadth and depth values were compared by one-way ANOVA with Sidak's multiple comparisons tests. Here the immuneACCESS table is served through TCRdb, limited to in-frame sequences with V and J called. Missing clones are a known gap in these copies; in checked studies unresolved V genes cover under half, and the rest lacks a known reason. Clone size and the V and J calls come from that table; the DNA yielded D and trimming. This sample comprises 170,000 or so clones, about nine tenths of them detected only once. The ten largest clones take up about 2.8% of the sample.

Relative to germline, V is 5 bases shorter and J is 4 bases shorter, with 17 bases between their ends. Inclusive of the bounding cysteine and phenylalanine, the CDR3 is 15 residues long. Just the 45-base CDR3 DNA is kept, in frame starting at base 1. According to the germline V gene, CDR1 reads SGHVS and CDR2 reads FQNEAQ. Read against the paper, the sample's time point label means: baseline before first vaccination. Samples from vaccinated people were obtained from the UK trials COV001 and COV002, which included a single-blind randomized controlled phase 2/3 trial of AZD1222 (ChAdOx1 nCoV-19) in healthy adults. For TCRbeta chain sequencing, PBMC samples from trial participants were taken at day 0 and at day 28 after the second dose.

This clonotype was obtained from an adult in good health. The rearrangement combines TRBV7-8 with TRBJ2-5; the D gene is possibly TRBD1 or TRBD2, with 5 bases matching each. The input for sequencing was peripheral blood, taken on day 0 of AZD1222 vaccination. The nucleotide sequence reads TGTGCCAGCAGCCCTAGATGGGGGACCCCAGAGACCCAGTACTTC. This gives the protein CASSPRWGTPETQYF.